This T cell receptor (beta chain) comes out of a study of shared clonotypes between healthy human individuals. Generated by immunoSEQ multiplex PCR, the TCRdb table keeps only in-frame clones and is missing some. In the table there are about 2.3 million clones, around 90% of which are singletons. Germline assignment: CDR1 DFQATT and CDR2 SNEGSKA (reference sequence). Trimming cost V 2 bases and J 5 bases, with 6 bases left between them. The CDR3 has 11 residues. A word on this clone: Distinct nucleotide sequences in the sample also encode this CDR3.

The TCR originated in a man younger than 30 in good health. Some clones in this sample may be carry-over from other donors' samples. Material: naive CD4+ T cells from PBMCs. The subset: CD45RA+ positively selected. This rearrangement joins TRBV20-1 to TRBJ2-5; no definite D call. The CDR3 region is CSARPMETQYF. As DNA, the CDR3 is TGCAGTGCTAGACCTATGGAGACCCAGTACTTC.